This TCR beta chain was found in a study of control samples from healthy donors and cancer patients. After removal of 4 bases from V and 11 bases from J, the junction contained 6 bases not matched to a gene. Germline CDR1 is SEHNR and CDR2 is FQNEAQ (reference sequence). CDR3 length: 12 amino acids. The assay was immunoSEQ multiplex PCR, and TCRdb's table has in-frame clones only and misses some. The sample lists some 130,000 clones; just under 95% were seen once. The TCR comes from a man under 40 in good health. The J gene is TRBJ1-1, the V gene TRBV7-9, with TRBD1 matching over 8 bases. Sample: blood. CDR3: CASSSETGDAFF. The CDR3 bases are TGTGCCAGCAGCTCTGAGACAGGGGACGCTTTCTTT.